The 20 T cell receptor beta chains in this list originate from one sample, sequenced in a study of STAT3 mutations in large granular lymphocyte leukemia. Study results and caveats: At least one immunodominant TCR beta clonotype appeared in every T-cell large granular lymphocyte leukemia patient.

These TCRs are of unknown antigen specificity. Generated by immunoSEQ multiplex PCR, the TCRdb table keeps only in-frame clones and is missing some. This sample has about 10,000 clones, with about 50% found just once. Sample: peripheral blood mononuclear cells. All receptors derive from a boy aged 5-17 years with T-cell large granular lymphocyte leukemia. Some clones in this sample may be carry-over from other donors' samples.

The CDR3: CASSRELADTQYF. In DNA form, the CDR3 reads TGTGCCAGCTCACGGGAGCTAGCGGATACGCAGTATTTT. This sequence joins TRBV18 and TRBJ2-3; D is perhaps TRBD2 (6 bases). Trimming stripped 4 bases from V and 6 bases from J, with 11 bases between. The CDR3 runs 13 residues. Germline V gives CDR1 KGHSH, CDR2 LQKENI.

The CDR3 bases are TGCGCCAGCAGCTTGGATTTGCGGGGGGCCGGAGATACGCAGTATTTT. It translates to CASSLDLRGAGDTQYF. The genes are TRBV5-1 and TRBJ2-3; 8 nucleotides agree with TRBD2. From germline, CDR1 is SGHRS and CDR2 YFSETQ. V lost 0 bases and J lost 5; bases outside the gene matches: 8. The CDR3 totals 16 residues.

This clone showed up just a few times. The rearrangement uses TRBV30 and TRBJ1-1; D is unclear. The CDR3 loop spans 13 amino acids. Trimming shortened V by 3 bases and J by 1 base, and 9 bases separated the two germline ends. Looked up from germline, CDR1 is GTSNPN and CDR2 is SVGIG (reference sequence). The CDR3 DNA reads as TGTGCCTGGAGAACCGACCAGAACACTGAAGCTTTCTTT. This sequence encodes CAWRTDQNTEAFF.

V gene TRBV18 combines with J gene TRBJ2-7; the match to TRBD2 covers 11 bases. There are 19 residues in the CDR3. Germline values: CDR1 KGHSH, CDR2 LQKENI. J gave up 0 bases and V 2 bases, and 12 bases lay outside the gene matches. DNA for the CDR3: TGTGCCAGCTCACCAGGGGGTAGCGGGAGGGCCACGTACTCCTACGAGCAGTACTTC. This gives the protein CASSPGGSGRATYSYEQYF.

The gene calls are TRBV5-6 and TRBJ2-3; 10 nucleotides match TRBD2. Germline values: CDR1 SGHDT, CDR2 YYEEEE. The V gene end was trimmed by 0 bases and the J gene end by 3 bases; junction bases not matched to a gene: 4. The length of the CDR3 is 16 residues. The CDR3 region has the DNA TGTGCCAGCAGCTTGGAGCGGGGGGGCATAACAGATACGCAGTATTTT. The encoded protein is CASSLERGGITDTQYF.

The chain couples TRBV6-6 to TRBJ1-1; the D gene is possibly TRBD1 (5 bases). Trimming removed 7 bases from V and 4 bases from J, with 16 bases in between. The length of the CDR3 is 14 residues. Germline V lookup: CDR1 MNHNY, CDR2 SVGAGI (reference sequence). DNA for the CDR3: TGTGCCAGCACACATTCCAGGGAGTCCACTGAAGCTTTCTTT. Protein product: CASTHSRESTEAFF.

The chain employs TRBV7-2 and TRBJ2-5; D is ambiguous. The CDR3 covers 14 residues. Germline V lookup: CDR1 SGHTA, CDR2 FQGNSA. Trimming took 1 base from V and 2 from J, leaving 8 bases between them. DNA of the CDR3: TGTGCCAGCAGCTTAGTATTTAATCAAGAGACCCAGTACTTC. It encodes CASSLVFNQETQYF. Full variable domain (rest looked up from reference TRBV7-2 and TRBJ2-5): GAGVSQSPSNKVTEKGKDVELRCDPISGHTALYWYRQSLGQGLEFLIYFQGNSAPDKSGLPSDRFSAERTGGSVSTLTIQRTQQEDSAVYLCASSLVFNQETQYFGPGTRLLVL.

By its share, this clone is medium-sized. CDR3 DNA sequence: TGCGCCAGCAGCTTACTCTCCGGGACCGGCCACATGAACACTGAAGCTTTCTTT. Its protein product is CASSLLSGTGHMNTEAFF. The chain recombines TRBV5-1 with TRBJ1-1; perhaps TRBD1 as D (5 bases). V was cut by 2 bases and J by 0 bases, with 20 bases left in between. Germline-derived CDR1 and CDR2 are SGHRS and YFSETQ. The CDR3 covers 18 residues.

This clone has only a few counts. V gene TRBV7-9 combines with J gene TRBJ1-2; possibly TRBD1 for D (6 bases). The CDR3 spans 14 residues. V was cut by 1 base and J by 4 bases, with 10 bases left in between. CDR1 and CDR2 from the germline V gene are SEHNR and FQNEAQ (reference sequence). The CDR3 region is CASSLGTVFYGYTF. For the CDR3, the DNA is TGTGCCAGCAGCTTAGGGACAGTTTTCTATGGCTACACCTTC.

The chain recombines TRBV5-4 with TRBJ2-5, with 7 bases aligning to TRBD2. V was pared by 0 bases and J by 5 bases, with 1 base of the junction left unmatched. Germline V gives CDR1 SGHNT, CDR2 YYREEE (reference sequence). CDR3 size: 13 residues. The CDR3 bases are TGTGCCAGCAGCTTGGTGCGGGGGGAGACCCAGTACTTC. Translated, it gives CASSLVRGETQYF.

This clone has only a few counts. The CDR3 here is CASSPSVSGQTNSPLHF. CDR3 in DNA: TGTGCCAGCAGCCCATCAGTATCAGGGCAGACTAATTCACCCCTCCACTTT. J is TRBJ1-6 and V is TRBV7-9; tentative D call: TRBD1 (5 bases). CDR3 size: 17 residues. With 5 bases removed from V and 6 bases from J, the gap between germline ends came to 20 bases. Germline V gene data show CDR1 as SEHNR and CDR2 as FQNEAQ (reference sequence).

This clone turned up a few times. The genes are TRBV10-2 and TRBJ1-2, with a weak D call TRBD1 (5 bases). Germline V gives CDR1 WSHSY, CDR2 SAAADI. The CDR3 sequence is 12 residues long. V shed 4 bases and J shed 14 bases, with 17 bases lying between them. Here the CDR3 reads CASSVQGGRRTF. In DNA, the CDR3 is TGCGCCAGCAGTGTGCAGGGAGGGAGGAGAACCTTC.

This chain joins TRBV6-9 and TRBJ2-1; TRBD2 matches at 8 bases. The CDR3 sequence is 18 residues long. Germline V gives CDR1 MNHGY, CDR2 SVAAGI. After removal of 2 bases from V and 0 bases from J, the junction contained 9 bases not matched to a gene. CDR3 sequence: CASSYPVTSESSYNEQFF. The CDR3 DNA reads TGTGCCAGCAGTTATCCGGTGACTAGCGAAAGCTCCTACAATGAGCAGTTCTTC.

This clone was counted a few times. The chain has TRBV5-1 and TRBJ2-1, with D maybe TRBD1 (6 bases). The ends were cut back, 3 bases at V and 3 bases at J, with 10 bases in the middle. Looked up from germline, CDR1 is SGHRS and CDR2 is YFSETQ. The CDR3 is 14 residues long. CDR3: CASSSGQYYNEQFF. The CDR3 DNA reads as TGCGCCAGCAGCTCCGGACAGTACTACAATGAGCAGTTCTTC.

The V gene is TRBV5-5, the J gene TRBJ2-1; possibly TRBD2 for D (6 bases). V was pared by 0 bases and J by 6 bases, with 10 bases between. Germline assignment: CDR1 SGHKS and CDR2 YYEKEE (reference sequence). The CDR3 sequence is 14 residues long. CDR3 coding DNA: TGTGCCAGCAGCTTGGTAGGAGGGTCCAATGAGCAGTTCTTC. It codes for CASSLVGGSNEQFF.

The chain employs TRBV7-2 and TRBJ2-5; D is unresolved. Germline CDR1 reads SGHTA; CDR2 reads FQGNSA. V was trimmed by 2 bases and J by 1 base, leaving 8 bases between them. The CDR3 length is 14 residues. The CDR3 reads CASSLRQSQETQYF. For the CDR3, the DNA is TGTGCCAGCAGCTTAAGGCAAAGCCAAGAGACCCAGTACTTC. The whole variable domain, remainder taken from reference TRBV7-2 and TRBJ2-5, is GAGVSQSPSNKVTEKGKDVELRCDPISGHTALYWYRQSLGQGLEFLIYFQGNSAPDKSGLPSDRFSAERTGGSVSTLTIQRTQQEDSAVYLCASSLRQSQETQYFGPGTRLLVL.

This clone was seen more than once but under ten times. CDR3 in amino acids: CASSPDRGDGYTF. CDR3 bases: TGTGCCAGCTCACCAGACAGGGGAGATGGCTACACCTTC. V gene TRBV18 combines with J gene TRBJ1-2; 8 positions agree with TRBD1. From germline, CDR1 is KGHSH and CDR2 LQKENI. This CDR3 is 13 amino acids long. The V gene end was trimmed by 2 bases and the J gene end by 6 bases; junction bases not matched to a gene: 2.

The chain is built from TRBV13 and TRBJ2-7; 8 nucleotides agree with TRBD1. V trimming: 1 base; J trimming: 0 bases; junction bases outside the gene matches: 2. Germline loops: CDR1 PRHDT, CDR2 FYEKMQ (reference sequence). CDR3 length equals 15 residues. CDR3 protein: CASSLVTGVSYEQYF. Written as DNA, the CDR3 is TGTGCCAGCAGCTTAGTGACAGGGGTCTCCTACGAGCAGTACTTC.

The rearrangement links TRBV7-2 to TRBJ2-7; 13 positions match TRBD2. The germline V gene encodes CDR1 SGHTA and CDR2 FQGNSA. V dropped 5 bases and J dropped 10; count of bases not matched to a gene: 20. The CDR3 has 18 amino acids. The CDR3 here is CASSPLGSTLAGGYKQYF. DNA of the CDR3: TGTGCCAGCAGCCCGCTCGGGTCGACACTAGCGGGGGGGTACAAACAGTACTTC.

This chain's CDR3 is CSVGLSLNTEAFF. Here the CDR3 DNA reads TGCAGCGTTGGGTTGTCCTTAAACACTGAAGCTTTCTTT. The rearrangement links TRBV29-1 to TRBJ1-1; D is undetermined. Germline CDR1 and CDR2: SQVTM and ANQGSEA. V was pared by 4 bases and J by 2 bases, with 11 bases between. This CDR3 spans 13 amino acids.